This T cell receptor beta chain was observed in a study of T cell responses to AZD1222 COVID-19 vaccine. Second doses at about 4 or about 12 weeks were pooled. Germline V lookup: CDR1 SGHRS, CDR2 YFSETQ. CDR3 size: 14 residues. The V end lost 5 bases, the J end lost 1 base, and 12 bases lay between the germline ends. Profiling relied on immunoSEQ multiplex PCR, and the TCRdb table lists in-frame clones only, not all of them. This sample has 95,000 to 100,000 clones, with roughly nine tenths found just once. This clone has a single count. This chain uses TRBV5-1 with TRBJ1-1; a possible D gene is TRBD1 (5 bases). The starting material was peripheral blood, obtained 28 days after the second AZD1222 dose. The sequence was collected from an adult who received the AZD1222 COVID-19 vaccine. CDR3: CASRRWTPNTEAFF. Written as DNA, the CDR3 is TGCGCCAGCAGGCGTTGGACACCGAACACTGAAGCTTTCTTT.